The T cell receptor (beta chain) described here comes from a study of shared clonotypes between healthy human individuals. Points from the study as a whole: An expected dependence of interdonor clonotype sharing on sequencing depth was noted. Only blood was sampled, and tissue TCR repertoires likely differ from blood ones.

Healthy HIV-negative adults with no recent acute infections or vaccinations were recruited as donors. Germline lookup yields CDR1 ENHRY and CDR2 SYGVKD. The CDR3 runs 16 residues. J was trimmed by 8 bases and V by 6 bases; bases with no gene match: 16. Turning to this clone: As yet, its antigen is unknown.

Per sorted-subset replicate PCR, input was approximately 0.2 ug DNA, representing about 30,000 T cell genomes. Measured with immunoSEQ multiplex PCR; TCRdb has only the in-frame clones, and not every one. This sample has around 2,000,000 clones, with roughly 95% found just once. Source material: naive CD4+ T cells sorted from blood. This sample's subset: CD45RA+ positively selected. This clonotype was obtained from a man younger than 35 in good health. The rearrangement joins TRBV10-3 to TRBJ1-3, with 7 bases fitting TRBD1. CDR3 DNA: TGTGCCATCAGGCCTGGACAGGCCGACCCCGGTGACACCATATATTTT. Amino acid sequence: CAIRPGQADPGDTIYF.